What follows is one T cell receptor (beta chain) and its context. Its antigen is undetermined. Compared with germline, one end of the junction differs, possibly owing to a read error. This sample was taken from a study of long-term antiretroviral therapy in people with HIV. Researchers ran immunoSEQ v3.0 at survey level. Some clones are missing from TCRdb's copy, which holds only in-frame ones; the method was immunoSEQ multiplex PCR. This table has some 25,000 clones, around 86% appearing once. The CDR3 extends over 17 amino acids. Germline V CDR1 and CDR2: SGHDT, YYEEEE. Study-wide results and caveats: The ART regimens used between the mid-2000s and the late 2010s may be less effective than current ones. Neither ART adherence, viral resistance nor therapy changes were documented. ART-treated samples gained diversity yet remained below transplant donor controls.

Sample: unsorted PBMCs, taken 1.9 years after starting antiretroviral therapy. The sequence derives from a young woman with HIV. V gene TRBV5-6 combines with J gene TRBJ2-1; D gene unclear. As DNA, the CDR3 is TGTGCCAGTAGCTCCATATCTCAGGCTAACCGGCACAATGAGCAGTTCTTC. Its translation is CASSSISQANRHNEQFF.